The present T cell receptor (beta chain) was sequenced within a study of shared clonotypes between healthy human individuals. V dropped 5 bases and J dropped 5; count of bases not matched to a gene: 3. The germline CDR1 and CDR2 sequences are SGHVS and FQNEAQ. This CDR3 has 13 amino acids. In the case of this clone: The antigen remains unidentified.

Authors' data handling: Filtering differed for immunoSEQ, which gave only junction sequences without quality scores. Some clones are missing from TCRdb's copy, which holds only in-frame ones; the method was immunoSEQ multiplex PCR. The DNA gave D and trimming, while V, J and clone size come from that table. The sample has 2,500,000 or so clones, more than 90% seen once. The investigators split CD4+ cells into a CD45RA+ naive subset and a CD45RA-negative memory subset. Study-wide findings and caveats: For naive CD4 cells, roughly 4.8% of clonotypes were shared across a handful of donors.

The J gene is TRBJ2-5, the V gene TRBV7-8; 9 bases match TRBD2. The sequenced material came from naive CD4+ T cells sorted from blood. Subset given: CD45RA+ positively selected. This sequence was found in a man between 18 and 35 years old in good health. The CDR3 reads CASSPGLAETQYF. The CDR3 DNA sequence: TGTGCCAGCAGCCCAGGACTAGCGGAGACCCAGTACTTC.